The T cell receptor beta chain under discussion was sequenced for a study of vaccination effects on CD4 cells after COVID-19. On the study more broadly: Participants completed two doses of the BNT162b2 or mRNA-1273 vaccine. The study's findings and limits: Convalescent patients in the study were few, and early post-infection timepoints were absent. After vaccination, at late timepoints, clones induced by infection and by vaccine contracted markedly.

About this clone: No antigen is known for it.

The table came from immunoSEQ multiplex PCR; TCRdb's copy has only in-frame clones and leaves some out. Of tens of thousands of clones in the sample, around 79% were seen once. Using viral peptide pools, the ViraFEST assay grew out antigen-specific CD4+ T cells prior to sequencing. An approximately ten-day culture period preceded the isolation of CD4+ T cells. Absence of prior SARS-CoV-2 infection characterized the vaccine recipients, who showed negative nucleocapsid antibodies. Each well held around 2 million PBMC cultured with about 9.9 ug/ml peptides and 8.5 to 10 IU/ml IL-2. Deletions cut 3 bases from V and 4 bases from J, with 12 bases between. The CDR3 length is 15 residues. Germline V lookup: CDR1 LNHDA, CDR2 SQIVND (reference sequence).

This specimen consisted of CD4+ T cells from PBMCs cultured with HCoV-NL63 spike peptides, obtained before COVID-19 vaccination. The TCR sequence derives from a human donor who received a COVID-19 vaccine. The chain is built from TRBV19 and TRBJ1-4, with D uncertain. The CDR3 spells CASSILSGNNEKLFF. The CDR3 bases are TGTGCCAGTAGTATCCTCTCCGGGAATAATGAAAAACTGTTTTTT.